This T cell receptor beta chain was documented in a study of T cell clonality in common variable immunodeficiency. This clone is medium-sized (0.01 to 0.1%) by share. Its antigen is undetermined. Read sequence stops 3 residues before the CDR3 end, and the germline J gene provides the missing end. The study, taken as a whole, reports: Common variable immunodeficiency TCR beta sequences reportedly had fewer deletions and N-nucleotide insertions. Shared TCRbeta clones were fewer between CVID subjects than controls. Links between repertoire features and CVID complications were heterogeneity-limited.

Germline V CDR1 and CDR2: MDHEN, SYDVKM. The CDR3 contains 14 residues. Trimming stripped 4 bases from V and 0 bases from J, with 7 bases between. Profiling relied on immunoSEQ multiplex PCR, and the TCRdb table lists in-frame clones only, not all of them. Recorded here are about 15,000 clones, with no singletons, and the ten leading clones hold roughly 12%. This chain connects TRBV28 to TRBJ2-4, with no clear D. Input material: peripheral blood mononuclear cells. The receptor was isolated from a human donor with common variable immunodeficiency. Partial CDR3 DNA: TGTGCCAGCAGTTCACAAGGAGCCAAAAACATT. This translates into CASSSQGAKNI. In full, the CDR3 reads CASSSQGAKNIQYF. Complete variable domain (other parts from reference TRBV28 and TRBJ2-4): DVKVTQSSRYLVKRTGEKVFLECVQDMDHENMFWYRQDPGLGLRLIYFSYDVKMKEKGDIPEGYSVSREKKERFSLILESASTNQTSMYLCASSSQGAKNIQYFGAGTRLSVL.